This T cell receptor (beta chain) was profiled in a study of T cells after somatic rescue of genetic block. This table comes from immunoSEQ multiplex PCR, and its TCRdb copy is limited to in-frame clones, with some not included. The data show about 15,000 clones, about 70% seen once. Sequencing was performed on peripheral blood mononuclear cells (PBMCs). The TCR originated in a man younger than 30.

The CDR3 DNA reads TGTGCCACCCGGGACAGGCGAATTACGGGCACAGATACGCAGTATTTT. Translation gives CATRDRRITGTDTQYF. The chain joins TRBV2 to TRBJ2-3, with 8 positions matching TRBD1. Germline CDR1 reads SNHLY; CDR2 reads FYNNEI. Losses at the gene ends were 10 bases for V and 1 base for J; bases not matched to a gene: 13. CDR3 size: 16 residues.